This T cell receptor beta chain was captured in a study of CD8+ T cells in alopecia areata (dated by TCRdb to 2017 to 2018). Turning to the overall study: To study T cell clonal expansion in alopecia areata, the researchers applied high-throughput TCRbeta sequencing to both the C3H/HeJ mouse model and human patients. Amplification of TCRbeta CDR3 regions was done by immunoSEQ multiplex PCR using 35 Vbeta forward primers and 13 Jbeta reverse primers. On the human side, TCRbeta sequencing was run on scalp tissue and on sorted CD4+ and CD8+ peripheral blood T cells from healthy controls and from alopecia areata patients with either patchy or totalis/universalis disease. Scalp clonality was compared among normal scalp (n=4), patchy alopecia areata scalp (n=8), and alopecia totalis/universalis scalp (n=8). RNA was extracted with the PAXgene miRNA kit for fixed scalp, the miRNeasy kit for PBMCs, and the RNeasy kit for mouse skin.

Via the germline V gene (reference sequence), CDR1 is GTSNPN and CDR2 SVGIG. V was cut back by 1 base and J by 0 bases, leaving a gap of 10 bases between them. Including the terminal cysteine and phenylalanine, the CDR3 comprises 15 residues. The kept DNA is CDR3 alone, 45 bases in frame from the first base. The protocol used for the library was the immunoSEQ multiplex PCR assay. For TCR sequencing, RNA was extracted from every sample and reverse transcribed into cDNA to serve as template. First-strand cDNA was synthesized using SuperScript III with a 2:1 mix of oligo-dT and random hexamers. A synthetic immune receptor repertoire was used to measure amplification bias, and any remaining bias was corrected computationally. The study's processing was this. Raw reads were preprocessed for error removal, and CDR3 was defined according to IMGT conventions as running from the conserved cysteine to phenylalanine. Clonality was computed by normalizing Shannon entropy by log2 of the number of productive unique TCRs and subtracting the result from 1. CD4 or CD8 identity of scalp clones was inferred by cross-referencing scalp TCRbeta sequences with sorted blood CD4 and CD8 repertoires. TCRdb carries this immuneACCESS record with in-frame sequences only. Its versions omit some clonotypes, under half of them owing to an unresolved V gene in the studies checked, with the rest unexplained. V, J and clone size are those of that table, while D and trimming were read from the DNA. The table for this sample lists roughly 20,000 clones; roughly three fifths of them were counted only once. Jointly, the top ten make up under 5% of the sample.

Overall study outcomes, separate from this receptor: Compared with normal scalp, lesional scalp, particularly in alopecia totalis/universalis, had higher clonality and more expanded CD8+ clones, which suggests antigenic drive. Shared TCR sequences between patients were less evident than in mice, which may be partly attributable to HLA diversity in the patient population. Unlike mouse skin, which is dominated by gammadelta T cells, normal human skin has resident alphabeta T cells that are also sequenced, and this complicates analysis of the scalp TCR repertoire.

Comments on this clone: Which antigen it targets is not known. No qualities accompany the bases; no much larger clone lies one base away.

CD4+ cells from a few biomarker-study patients were further sorted into CD25+CD127- cells. Lesional scalp punch biopsies and peripheral blood were collected from alopecia areata patients. PBMCs were separated by density centrifugation and stained for CD3, CD4 and CD8, after which CD4+ and CD8+ T cells were sorted on a FACSAria. As part of a multicenter biomarker study, untreated alopecia areata patients were recruited. The sequenced sample was CD4+ Tregs sorted from blood. This TCR was sampled from a human donor with alopecia areata. The rearrangement combines TRBV30 with TRBJ1-3, with an unclear D gene assignment. The DNA sequence reads TGTGCCTGGAGTGGTAGTGTTTACTCTGGAAACACCATATATTTT. It codes for CAWSGSVYSGNTIYF.